What follows are 28 T cell receptor beta chains derived from one specimen sequenced in a study of blood T cell repertoires in COVID-19. Measured with immunoSEQ multiplex PCR; TCRdb has only the in-frame clones, and not every one. The sample holds more than 300,000 clones; around 87% are singletons and the top ten take more than 9%. Sample: peripheral blood. The source is a young woman with COVID-19, enrolled during active disease.

The chain joins TRBV21-1 to TRBJ2-5; the table gives TRBD2 as D, unverified against the DNA. TRBV21-1 corresponds to a pseudogene. CDR3 length: 15 amino acids. CDR3 sequence: CARWMRAGFIWTQYF. The CDR3 DNA reads TGTGCCCGATGGATGAGGGCCGGCTTCATATGGACCCAGTACTTC.

The V gene is TRBV2, the J gene TRBJ1-4; no firm D call. Germline V lookup: CDR1 SNHLY, CDR2 FYNNEI. CDR3 size: 13 residues. V lost 8 bases and J lost 4, with 11 bases in between. CDR3 amino acids: CASHASGNEKLFF. In DNA form, the CDR3 reads TGTGCCAGCCACGCTAGCGGTAATGAAAAACTGTTTTTT.

The V and J genes are TRBV5-8 and TRBJ1-4, with TRBD1 identical over 8 bases. After removal of 4 bases from V and 5 bases from J, the junction contained 16 bases not matched to a gene. The CDR3 runs to 18 residues. Germline lookup yields CDR1 SGHTS and CDR2 YDEGEE. CDR3 coding DNA: TGTGCCAGCAGCACAACCCCGGGACAGGTCATTTGGAATGAAAAACTGTTTTTT. Its translation is CASSTTPGQVIWNEKLFF.

J is TRBJ2-2 and V is TRBV19; 10 nucleotides line up with TRBD2. The trim removed 1 base at V and 5 bases at J, leaving 7 bases unmatched. The CDR3 runs to 17 residues. CDR1 is LNHDA, CDR2 SQIVND, per germline (reference sequence). CDR3 in amino acids: CASSIGSGRRGTGELFF. The CDR3 DNA reads TGTGCCAGTAGTATAGGTAGCGGGAGGAGAGGAACCGGGGAGCTGTTTTTT.

The chain couples TRBV5-6 to TRBJ2-2; TRBD2 agrees at 7 bases. This CDR3 has 16 amino acids. The V and J ends lost 0 bases and 7 bases, in that order; junction bases with no gene match: 9. The germline V gene has CDR1 SGHDT and CDR2 YYEEEE. DNA of the CDR3: TGTGCCAGCAGCTTGGACGTCGGGAGGTTAATCGGGGAGCTGTTTTTT. As protein: CASSLDVGRLIGELFF.

The chain is built from TRBV19 and TRBJ2-7; the match to TRBD1 covers 11 bases. CDR3 length equals 15 residues. After removal of 5 bases from V and 2 bases from J, the junction contained 5 bases not matched to a gene. Germline V gives CDR1 LNHDA, CDR2 SQIVND (reference sequence). The CDR3 DNA reads as TGTGCCAGTAGTCCGGGACAGGGGGGCCCCTACGAGCAGTACTTC. It codes for CASSPGQGGPYEQYF.

The chain carries TRBV9 and TRBJ2-7; 10 nucleotides match TRBD1. Germline V gene data show CDR1 as SGDLS and CDR2 as YYNGEE. CDR3 size: 14 residues. V lost 4 bases to trimming and J lost 7 bases; unmatched junction nucleotides: 8. The CDR3 is CASSPGQGLGEQYF. The CDR3 DNA reads TGTGCCAGCAGCCCGGGACAGGGGCTGGGGGAGCAGTACTTC.

Notes on this clone: The junction departs from the called germline gene at one end, perhaps through a read error. This chain connects TRBV20-1 to TRBJ1-2, with no clear D. CDR3 length: 11 amino acids. The germline V gene has CDR1 DFQATT and CDR2 SNEGSKA (reference sequence). Written as DNA, the CDR3 is TGCAGTGCTAGGAACAGCTATGACTACACCTTC. Protein: CSARNSYDYTF.

The chain combines TRBV4-2 with TRBJ1-1, with 7 positions matching TRBD1. Trimming at V came to 0 bases and at J to 2 bases, leaving 9 bases not matched to a gene. CDR3 length: 17 residues. Germline V lookup: CDR1 LGHNA, CDR2 YNFKEQ. The CDR3 bases are TGTGCCAGCAGCCAAGATTCCCAGGGGGGAGGTAACACTGAAGCTTTCTTT. Its translation: CASSQDSQGGGNTEAFF.

This clone was seen just once. The chain recombines TRBV19 with TRBJ1-6; TRBD1 matches 10 bases. CDR3 length: 15 amino acids. Germline V CDR1 and CDR2: LNHDA, SQIVND (reference sequence). Losses at the gene ends were 5 bases for V and 10 bases for J; bases not matched to a gene: 8. The DNA for the CDR3 is TGTGCCAGTAGTCCCCGGGACAGGGGAAACTCACCCCTCCACTTT. Its translation is CASSPRDRGNSPLHF.

CDR3 region: CASSSGGDRYNEQFF. In nucleotides, the CDR3 is TGTGCCAGCAGCTCTGGAGGGGACAGGTACAATGAGCAGTTCTTC. The chain carries TRBV5-4 and TRBJ2-1, with 8 bases that match TRBD1. V was clipped by 3 bases and J by 4 bases; unmatched bases: 6. Per germline, CDR1 SGHNT and CDR2 YYREEE (reference sequence). This CDR3 spans 15 amino acids.

The chain recombines TRBV30 with TRBJ2-7; the match to TRBD1 covers 9 bases. The trim removed 2 bases at V and 9 bases at J, leaving 11 bases unmatched. This CDR3 has 14 residues. Germline V gene data show CDR1 as GTSNPN and CDR2 as SVGIG (reference sequence). The chain's CDR3 is CAWSPGQGLRGQYF. The CDR3 bases are TGTGCCTGGAGTCCCGGACAGGGGCTAAGAGGGCAGTACTTC.

The CDR3 reads CATSVSIGDTQYF. The CDR3 DNA reads as TGTGCCACCAGTGTCTCGATCGGAGATACGCAGTATTTT. The chain combines TRBV24-1 with TRBJ2-3; D remains unclear. The CDR3 loop spans 13 amino acids. Germline V gives CDR1 KGHDR, CDR2 SFDVKD. V lost 5 bases, J lost 5 bases, and 10 bases lay in between.

This rearrangement joins TRBV7-2 to TRBJ1-1, with 7 positions matching TRBD1. The V segment lost 5 bases and the J segment 2 bases; nucleotides outside the gene matches: 5. The CDR3 consists of 14 residues. The germline gives CDR1 SGHTA, CDR2 FQGNSA. The CDR3 region has the DNA TGTGCCAGCAGCAGACAGGGAGTTAACACTGAAGCTTTCTTT. Its protein is CASSRQGVNTEAFF.

The table lists this clone with a few counts. The rearrangement uses TRBV7-9 and TRBJ2-2, with 9 bases fitting TRBD1. The CDR3 spans 16 residues. CDR1 SEHNR and CDR2 FQNEAQ come from the germline V gene (reference sequence). V shed 5 bases and J 4 bases; nucleotides not matched to a gene: 8. CDR3 nucleotides: TGTGCCAGCAGCCCCAACACAGGGGGCTTCACCGGGGAGCTGTTTTTT. Translated, it gives CASSPNTGGFTGELFF.

The chain employs TRBV28 and TRBJ2-2, with 12 bases that match TRBD2. V lost 6 bases, J lost 7 bases, and 6 bases stayed unmatched. The CDR3 length is 15 residues. Germline-derived CDR1 and CDR2 are MDHEN and SYDVKM. In DNA form, the CDR3 reads TGTGCCAGCAGCCGGACTAGCGGGATTGACGGGGAGCTGTTTTTT. Translated, it gives CASSRTSGIDGELFF. Drawing the rest from reference TRBV28 and TRBJ2-2, the complete variable domain is DVKVTQSSRYLVKRTGEKVFLECVQDMDHENMFWYRQDPGLGLRLIYFSYDVKMKEKGDIPEGYSVSREKKERFSLILESASTNQTSMYLCASSRTSGIDGELFFGEGSRLTVL.

A few counts support this clone. The genes are TRBV10-1 and TRBJ2-7, with a weak D call TRBD2 (6 bases). With 7 bases removed from V and 2 bases from J, the gap between germline ends came to 12 bases. Germline CDR1 reads WNHNN; CDR2 reads SYGVQD (reference sequence). The CDR3 extends over 13 amino acids. The DNA of the CDR3 is TGCGCCAGCAAATCTAGCGAGCCCTACGAGCAGTACTTC. Translation gives CASKSSEPYEQYF.

The chain employs TRBV30 and TRBJ1-4; 9 positions agree with TRBD1. The CDR3 has 17 amino acids. Germline V lookup: CDR1 GTSNPN, CDR2 SVGIG (reference sequence). Trimming cost V 2 bases and J 0 bases; bases outside gene matches: 7. The CDR3 DNA follows: TGTGCCTGGAGTAAGGGACAGGGCGTCACAACTAATGAAAAACTGTTTTTT. Protein product: CAWSKGQGVTTNEKLFF.

In regard to this clone: The sample has other DNA sequences that encode this CDR3 too. The V gene is TRBV29-1, the J gene TRBJ2-5, with 9 bases lining up with TRBD2. Trimming removed 6 bases from V and 5 bases from J; junction bases left unmatched: 7. Germline CDR1 reads SQVTM; CDR2 reads ANQGSEA. The CDR3 has 13 residues. CDR3 sequence: CSVGGLAPETQYF. CDR3 DNA sequence: TGCAGCGTGGGGGGACTAGCCCCGGAGACCCAGTACTTC.

The genes are TRBV30 and TRBJ1-4; D unresolved. The CDR3 is 14 amino acids. Between the trimmed V and J ends, which lost 2 bases and 2 bases, there was a span of 9 bases. The germline V gene has CDR1 GTSNPN and CDR2 SVGIG (reference sequence). The CDR3 spells CAWSRSNTNEKLFF. CDR3 bases: TGTGCCTGGAGTAGGAGTAACACTAATGAAAAACTGTTTTTT.

The CDR3 region is CASSSGVTGELFF. The CDR3 DNA reads as TGTGCCAGCAGCTCAGGGGTAACCGGGGAGCTGTTTTTT. The chain is built from TRBV7-3 and TRBJ2-2; D is possibly TRBD1 (6 bases). CDR1 SGHTA and CDR2 FQGTGA come from the germline V gene. This CDR3 has 13 residues. V lost 4 bases to trimming and J lost 5 bases, with 8 bases between them.

Comment on this clone: A much larger clone lies one base from this, so it may be a read error. V and J are TRBV7-2 and TRBJ2-1; TRBD2 matches 12 bases. Losses at the gene ends were 6 bases for V and 4 bases for J; bases not matched to a gene: 4. Germline CDR1 and CDR2: SGHTA and FQGNSA. This CDR3 is 15 amino acids long. The CDR3 DNA is TGTGCCAGCAGTGCCGGGACTAGCGGGTACAATGAGCAGTTCTTC. It yields the protein CASSAGTSGYNEQFF. The full variable domain, rest sourced from reference TRBV7-2 and TRBJ2-1, is GAGVSQSPSNKVTEKGKDVELRCDPISGHTALYWYRQSLGQGLEFLIYFQGNSAPDKSGLPSDRFSAERTGGSVSTLTIQRTQQEDSAVYLCASSAGTSGYNEQFFGPGTRLTVL.

V usage is TRBV27 and J usage is TRBJ2-1, with D possibly TRBD2 on 6 matching bases. This CDR3 spans 17 amino acids. Germline V gives CDR1 MNHEY, CDR2 SMNVEV (reference sequence). The germline V and J ends were trimmed by 0 bases and 2 bases, with 14 bases remaining between them. This CDR3 reads CASSLSKGLSPYNEQFF. CDR3 in DNA: TGTGCCAGCAGTTTATCCAAGGGACTTTCCCCCTACAATGAGCAGTTCTTC.

The rearrangement uses TRBV5-5 and TRBJ2-5; D is unclear. Germline CDR1 is SGHKS and CDR2 is YYEKEE (reference sequence). This CDR3 spans 16 amino acids. The germline V and J ends were trimmed by 4 bases and 4 bases, with 20 bases remaining between them. The CDR3, as DNA: TGTGCCAGCAGCAGAGAGCCTCCCCCCCCGGTAGAGACCCAGTACTTC. As protein: CASSREPPPPVETQYF.

The rearrangement uses TRBV5-1 and TRBJ2-2, with a possible D match to TRBD2 (6 bases). Trimming removed 2 bases from V and 9 bases from J, with 20 bases in between. The CDR3 is 16 amino acids. Germline CDR1 is SGHRS and CDR2 is YFSETQ. The chain's CDR3 is CASSFFRDFTFRELFF. The CDR3 DNA is TGCGCCAGCAGCTTTTTCCGGGACTTCACGTTCCGGGAGCTGTTTTTT.

About this clone itself: One end of the junction fails to match germline, which may point to a read error. This chain joins TRBV6-1 and TRBJ1-1, with D possibly TRBD1 on 6 matching bases. The CDR3 consists of 14 residues. CDR1 and CDR2 (germline): MNHNS, SASEGT. The CDR3 region has the DNA TGTGCCAGCCGTGAAACAGGGTGGAACACTGAAGCTTTCTTT. This translates into CASRETGWNTEAFF.

The V and J genes are TRBV2 and TRBJ2-1, with D possibly TRBD2 on 6 matching bases. Trimming removed 6 bases from V and 12 bases from J, with 24 bases in between. The CDR3 is 15 amino acids. The germline V gene encodes CDR1 SNHLY and CDR2 FYNNEI. CDR3 in amino acids: CASRNPGTGPLWQFF. The CDR3 DNA sequence: TGTGCCAGCAGGAACCCCGGGACTGGTCCCCTGTGGCAGTTCTTC.

The chain joins TRBV30 to TRBJ1-1, with a possible D match to TRBD1 (5 bases). Trimming stripped 4 bases from V and 8 bases from J, with 17 bases between. Germline CDR1 is GTSNPN and CDR2 is SVGIG (reference sequence). There are 13 residues in the CDR3. The CDR3 sequence is CAWTSWGGTEAFF. DNA for the CDR3: TGTGCCTGGACCAGCTGGGGAGGGACGGAAGCTTTCTTT.